This TCR beta chain was found in a study of blood T cell repertoires in COVID-19. Profiled with immunoSEQ multiplex PCR; TCRdb holds only in-frame clones, not every one. Of about 310,000 clones listed, roughly 86% were seen once; the top ten hold more than 8.5%. This TCR was sampled from a woman between 18 and 29 years old who had recovered from COVID-19. The source material was PBMCs or T cells enriched from blood (not recorded which).

CDR3 sequence reads: CATSDHRGAGQPQHF. The CDR3 nucleotides read TGTGCCACCAGTGACCACCGCGGGGCCGGGCAGCCCCAGCATTTT. The chain joins TRBV24-1 to TRBJ1-5; the D gene is possibly TRBD1 (5 bases). This CDR3 region has 15 residues. V was cut by 4 bases and J by 7 bases, with 16 bases left in between. The germline V gene has CDR1 KGHDR and CDR2 SFDVKD.